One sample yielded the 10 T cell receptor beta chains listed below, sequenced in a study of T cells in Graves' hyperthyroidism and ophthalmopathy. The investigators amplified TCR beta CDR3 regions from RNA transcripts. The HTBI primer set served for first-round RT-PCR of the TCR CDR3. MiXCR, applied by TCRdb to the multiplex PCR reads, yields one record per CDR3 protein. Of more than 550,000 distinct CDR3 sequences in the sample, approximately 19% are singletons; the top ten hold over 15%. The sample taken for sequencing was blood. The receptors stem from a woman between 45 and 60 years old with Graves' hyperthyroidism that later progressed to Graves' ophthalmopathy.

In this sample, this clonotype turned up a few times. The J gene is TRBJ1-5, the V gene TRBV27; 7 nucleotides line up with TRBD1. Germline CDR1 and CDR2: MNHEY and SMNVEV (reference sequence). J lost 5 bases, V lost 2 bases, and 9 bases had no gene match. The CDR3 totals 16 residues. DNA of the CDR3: TGTGCCAGCAGTTTAATTCTGGGGCAGGGGGATCAGCCCCAGCATTTT. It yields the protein CASSLILGQGDQPQHF.

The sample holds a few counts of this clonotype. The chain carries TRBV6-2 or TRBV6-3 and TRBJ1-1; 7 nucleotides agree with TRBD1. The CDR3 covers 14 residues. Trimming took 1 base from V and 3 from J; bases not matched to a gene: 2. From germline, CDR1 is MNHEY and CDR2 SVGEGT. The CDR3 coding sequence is TGTGCCAGCAGTTACTATGACAGGGACACTGAAGCTTTCTTT. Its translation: CASSYYDRDTEAFF.

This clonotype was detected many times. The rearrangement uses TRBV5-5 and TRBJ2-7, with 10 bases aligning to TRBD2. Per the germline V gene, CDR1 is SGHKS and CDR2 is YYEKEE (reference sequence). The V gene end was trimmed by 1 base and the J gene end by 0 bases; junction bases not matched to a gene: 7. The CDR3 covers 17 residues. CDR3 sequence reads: CASSLLSGGFSSYEQYF. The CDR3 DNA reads TGTGCCAGCAGCTTGCTTAGCGGGGGGTTCAGCTCCTACGAGCAGTACTTC.

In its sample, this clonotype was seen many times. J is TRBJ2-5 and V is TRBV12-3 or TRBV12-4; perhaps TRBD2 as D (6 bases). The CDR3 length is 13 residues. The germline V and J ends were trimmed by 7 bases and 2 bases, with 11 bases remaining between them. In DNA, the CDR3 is TGTGCCAGCACCTCCGGACTACAAGAGACCCAGTACTTC. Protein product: CASTSGLQETQYF.

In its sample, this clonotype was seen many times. CDR3 nucleotides: TGTGCCAGCACCATGGGACAGCTAGCTGGCACAGATACGCAGTATTTT. Protein product: CASTMGQLAGTDTQYF. This chain uses TRBV27 with TRBJ2-3, with TRBD1 identical over 7 bases. Germline V gene data show CDR1 as MNHEY and CDR2 as SMNVEV (reference sequence). The V segment lost 7 bases and the J segment 1 base; nucleotides outside the gene matches: 11. CDR3 length equals 16 residues.

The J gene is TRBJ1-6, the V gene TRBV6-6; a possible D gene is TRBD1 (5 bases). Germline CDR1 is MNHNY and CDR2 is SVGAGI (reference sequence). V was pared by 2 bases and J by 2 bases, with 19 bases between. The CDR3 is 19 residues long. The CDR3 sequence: CASSYDPRTSGPYNSPLHF. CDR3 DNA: TGTGCCAGCAGTTACGACCCGAGGACCTCGGGACCCTATAATTCACCCCTCCACTTT.

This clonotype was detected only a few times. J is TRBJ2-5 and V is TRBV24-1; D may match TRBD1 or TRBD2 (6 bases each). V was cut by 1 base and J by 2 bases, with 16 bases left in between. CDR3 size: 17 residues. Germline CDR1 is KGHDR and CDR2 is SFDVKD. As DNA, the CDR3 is TGTGCCACCAGTGATTTAGGGGACAAGGGGGGACAAGAGACCCAGTACTTC. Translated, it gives CATSDLGDKGGQETQYF.

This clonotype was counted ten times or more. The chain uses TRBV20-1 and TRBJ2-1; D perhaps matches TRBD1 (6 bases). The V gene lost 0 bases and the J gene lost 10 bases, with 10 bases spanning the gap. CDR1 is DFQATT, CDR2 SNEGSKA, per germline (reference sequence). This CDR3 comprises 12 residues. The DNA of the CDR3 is TGCAGTGCTAGAGAAGGGGGTTACGAGCAGTTCTTC. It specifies CSAREGGYEQFF.

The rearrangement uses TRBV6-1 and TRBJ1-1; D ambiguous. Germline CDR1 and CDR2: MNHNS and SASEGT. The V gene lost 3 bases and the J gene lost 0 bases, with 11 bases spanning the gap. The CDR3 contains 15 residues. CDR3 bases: TGTGCCAGCAGTGACGGGGTTGGTATGAACACTGAAGCTTTCTTT. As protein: CASSDGVGMNTEAFF.

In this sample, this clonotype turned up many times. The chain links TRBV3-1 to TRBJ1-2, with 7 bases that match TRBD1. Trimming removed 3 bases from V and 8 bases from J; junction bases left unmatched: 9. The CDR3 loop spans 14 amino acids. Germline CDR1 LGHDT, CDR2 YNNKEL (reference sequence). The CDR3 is CASSQGRQGKGYTF. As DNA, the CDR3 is TGTGCCAGCAGCCAGGGTCGACAGGGCAAAGGCTACACCTTC.